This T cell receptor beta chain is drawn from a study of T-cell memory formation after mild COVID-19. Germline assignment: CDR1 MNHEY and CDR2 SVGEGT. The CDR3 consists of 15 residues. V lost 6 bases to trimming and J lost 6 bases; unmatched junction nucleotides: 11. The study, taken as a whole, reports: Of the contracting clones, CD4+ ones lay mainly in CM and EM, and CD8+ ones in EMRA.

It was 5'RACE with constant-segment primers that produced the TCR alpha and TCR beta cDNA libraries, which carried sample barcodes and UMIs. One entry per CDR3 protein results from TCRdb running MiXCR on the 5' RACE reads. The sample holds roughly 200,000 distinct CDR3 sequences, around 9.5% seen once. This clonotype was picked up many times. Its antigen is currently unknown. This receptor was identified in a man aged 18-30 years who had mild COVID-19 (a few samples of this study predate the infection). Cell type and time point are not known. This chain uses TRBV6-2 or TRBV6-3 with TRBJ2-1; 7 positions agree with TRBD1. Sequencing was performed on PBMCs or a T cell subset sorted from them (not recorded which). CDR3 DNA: TGTGCCAGCAGGAAGAGACAGGGAAGGACCAATGAGCAGTTCTTC. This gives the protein CASRKRQGRTNEQFF.